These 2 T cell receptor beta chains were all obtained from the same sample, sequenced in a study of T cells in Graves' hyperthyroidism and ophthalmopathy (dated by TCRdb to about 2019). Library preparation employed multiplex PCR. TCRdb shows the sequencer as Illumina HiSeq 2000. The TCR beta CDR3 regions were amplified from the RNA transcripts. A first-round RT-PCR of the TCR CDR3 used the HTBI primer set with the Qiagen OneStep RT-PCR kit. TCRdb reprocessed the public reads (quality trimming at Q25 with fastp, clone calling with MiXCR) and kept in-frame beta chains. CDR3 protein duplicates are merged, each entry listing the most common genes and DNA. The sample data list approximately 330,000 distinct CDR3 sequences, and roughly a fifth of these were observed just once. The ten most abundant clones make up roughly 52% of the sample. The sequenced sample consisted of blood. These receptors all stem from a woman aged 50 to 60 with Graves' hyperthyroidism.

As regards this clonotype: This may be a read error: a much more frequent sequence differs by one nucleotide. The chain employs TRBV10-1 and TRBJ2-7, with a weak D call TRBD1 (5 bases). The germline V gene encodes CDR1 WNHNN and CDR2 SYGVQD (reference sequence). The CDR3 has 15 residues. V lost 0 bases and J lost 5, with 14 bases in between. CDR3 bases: TGCGCCAGCAGTGAGTCGAAGCCAGGGCGTGACGAGCAGTACTTC. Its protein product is CASSESKPGRDEQYF.

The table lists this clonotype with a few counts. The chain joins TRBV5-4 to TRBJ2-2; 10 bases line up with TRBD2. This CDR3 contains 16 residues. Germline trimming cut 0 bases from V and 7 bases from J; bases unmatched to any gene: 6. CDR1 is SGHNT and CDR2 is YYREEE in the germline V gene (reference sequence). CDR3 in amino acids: CASSLAWTSGFGELFF. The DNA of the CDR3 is TGTGCCAGCAGCTTGGCCTGGACTAGCGGTTTCGGGGAGCTGTTTTTT.